This T cell receptor beta chain was sequenced for a study of blood T cell repertoires in COVID-19. Clones were sequenced by immunoSEQ multiplex PCR, and TCRdb holds only the in-frame ones, with some missing. This table has roughly 120,000 clones, approximately 80% appearing once. This clonotype was sampled from a man in his sixties or seventies with active or convalescent COVID-19. Specimen: peripheral blood.

In nucleotides, the CDR3 is TGCAGTGCTAGTAGGCGCGGATACGAACCTAGACTAGCGGGGCAAAATACGCAGTATTTT. Protein product: CSASRRGYEPRLAGQNTQYF. V is TRBV20-1 and J is TRBJ2-3, with 11 bases fitting TRBD2. The germline V gene has CDR1 DFQATT and CDR2 SNEGSKA (reference sequence). The CDR3 runs to 20 residues. Unmatched junction bases numbered 24, after V lost 3 bases and J lost 7 bases.